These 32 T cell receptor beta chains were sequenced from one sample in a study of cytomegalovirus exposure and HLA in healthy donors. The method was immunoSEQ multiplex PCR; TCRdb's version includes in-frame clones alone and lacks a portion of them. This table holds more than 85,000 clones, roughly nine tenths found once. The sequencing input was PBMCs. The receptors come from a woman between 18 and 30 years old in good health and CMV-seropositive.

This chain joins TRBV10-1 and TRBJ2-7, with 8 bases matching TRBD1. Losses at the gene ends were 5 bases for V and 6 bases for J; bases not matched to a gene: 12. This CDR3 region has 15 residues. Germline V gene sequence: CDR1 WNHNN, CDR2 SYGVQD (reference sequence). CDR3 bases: TGCGCCAGCAGTCCACGGACAGGGTCCGGGACCGAGCAGTACTTC. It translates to CASSPRTGSGTEQYF.

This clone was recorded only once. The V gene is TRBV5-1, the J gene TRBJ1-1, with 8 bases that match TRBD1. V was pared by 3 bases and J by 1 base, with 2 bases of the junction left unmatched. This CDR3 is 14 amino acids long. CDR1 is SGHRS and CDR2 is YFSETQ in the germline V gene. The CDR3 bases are TGCGCCAGCAGCTCCGACAGGGGGAACACTGAAGCTTTCTTT. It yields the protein CASSSDRGNTEAFF.

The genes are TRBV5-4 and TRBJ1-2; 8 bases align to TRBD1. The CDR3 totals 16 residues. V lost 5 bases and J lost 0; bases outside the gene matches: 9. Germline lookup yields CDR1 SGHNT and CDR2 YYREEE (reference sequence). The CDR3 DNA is TGTGCCAGCAGTCGTGGCGGGACAGGAGCTAACTATGGCTACACCTTC. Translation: CASSRGGTGANYGYTF.

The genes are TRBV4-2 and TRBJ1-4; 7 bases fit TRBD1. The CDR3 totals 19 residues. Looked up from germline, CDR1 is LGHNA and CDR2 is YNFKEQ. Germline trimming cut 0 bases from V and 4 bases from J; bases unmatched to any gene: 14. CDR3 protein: CASSQDPPHRDRFNEKLFF. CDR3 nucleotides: TGTGCCAGCAGCCAAGATCCCCCCCACAGGGACAGATTTAATGAAAAACTGTTTTTT.

This CDR3 reads CASSFGLTEAFF. The CDR3 DNA reads as TGTGCCAGCAGCTTCGGACTCACTGAAGCTTTCTTT. V usage is TRBV5-6 and J usage is TRBJ1-1; D is unresolved. The CDR3 has 12 amino acids. Trimming removed 2 bases at V and 4 bases at J, with 6 bases between. CDR1 is SGHDT, CDR2 YYEEEE, per germline.

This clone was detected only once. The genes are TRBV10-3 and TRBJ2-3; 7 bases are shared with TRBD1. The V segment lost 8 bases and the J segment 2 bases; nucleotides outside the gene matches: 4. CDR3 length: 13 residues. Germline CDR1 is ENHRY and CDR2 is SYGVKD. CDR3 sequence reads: CAIQKGATDTQYF. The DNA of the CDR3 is TGTGCCATCCAAAAGGGGGCCACAGATACGCAGTATTTT.

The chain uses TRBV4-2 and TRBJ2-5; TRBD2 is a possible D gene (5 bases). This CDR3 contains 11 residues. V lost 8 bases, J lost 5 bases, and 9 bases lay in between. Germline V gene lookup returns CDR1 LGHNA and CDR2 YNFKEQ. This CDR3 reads CASARGETQYF. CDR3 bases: TGTGCCAGCGCTCGAGGGGAGACCCAGTACTTC.

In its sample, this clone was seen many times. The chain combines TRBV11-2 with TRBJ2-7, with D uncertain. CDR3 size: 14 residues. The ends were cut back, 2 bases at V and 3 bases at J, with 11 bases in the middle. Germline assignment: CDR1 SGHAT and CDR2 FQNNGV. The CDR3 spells CASSLSHILYEQYF. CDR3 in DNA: TGTGCCAGCAGCTTATCCCACATTCTCTACGAGCAGTACTTC.

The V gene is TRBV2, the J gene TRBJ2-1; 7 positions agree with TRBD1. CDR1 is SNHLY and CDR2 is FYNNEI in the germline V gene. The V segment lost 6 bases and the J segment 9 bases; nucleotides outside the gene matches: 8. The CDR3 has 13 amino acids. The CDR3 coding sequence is TGTGCCAGCAGGACCGACAGGGTATCTGAGCAGTTCTTC. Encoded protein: CASRTDRVSEQFF.

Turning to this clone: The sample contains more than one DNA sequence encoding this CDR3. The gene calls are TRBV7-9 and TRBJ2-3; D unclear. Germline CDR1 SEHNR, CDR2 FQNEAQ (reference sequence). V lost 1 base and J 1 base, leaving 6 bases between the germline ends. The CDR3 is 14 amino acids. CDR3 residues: CASSLDRGTDTQYF. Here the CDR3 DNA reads TGTGCCAGCAGCTTAGATAGAGGCACAGATACGCAGTATTTT.

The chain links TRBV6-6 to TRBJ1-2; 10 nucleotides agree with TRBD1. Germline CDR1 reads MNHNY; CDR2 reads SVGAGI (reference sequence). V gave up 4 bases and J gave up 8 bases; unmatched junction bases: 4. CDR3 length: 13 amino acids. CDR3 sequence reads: CASSFGTGDGYTF. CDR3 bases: TGTGCCAGCAGTTTCGGGACAGGGGACGGCTACACCTTC.

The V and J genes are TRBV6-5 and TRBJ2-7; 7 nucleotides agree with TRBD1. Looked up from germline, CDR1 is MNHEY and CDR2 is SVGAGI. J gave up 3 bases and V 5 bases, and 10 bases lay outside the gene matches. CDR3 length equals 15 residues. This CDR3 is CASSKRTGVNYEQYF. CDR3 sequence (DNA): TGTGCCAGCAGTAAACGGACAGGCGTCAACTACGAGCAGTACTTC.

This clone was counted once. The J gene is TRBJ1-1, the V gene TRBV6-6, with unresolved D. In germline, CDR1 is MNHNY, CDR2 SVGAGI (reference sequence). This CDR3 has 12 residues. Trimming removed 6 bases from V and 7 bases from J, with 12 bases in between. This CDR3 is CASSPGTSEAFF. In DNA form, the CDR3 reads TGTGCCAGCAGCCCAGGAACAAGTGAAGCTTTCTTT.

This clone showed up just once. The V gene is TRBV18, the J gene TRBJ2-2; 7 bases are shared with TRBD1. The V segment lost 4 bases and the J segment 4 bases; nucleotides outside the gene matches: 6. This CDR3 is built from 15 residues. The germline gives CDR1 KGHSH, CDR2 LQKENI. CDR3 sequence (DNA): TGTGCCAGCTCACGGTCGACAGGGCCCACCGGGGAGCTGTTTTTT. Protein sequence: CASSRSTGPTGELFF.

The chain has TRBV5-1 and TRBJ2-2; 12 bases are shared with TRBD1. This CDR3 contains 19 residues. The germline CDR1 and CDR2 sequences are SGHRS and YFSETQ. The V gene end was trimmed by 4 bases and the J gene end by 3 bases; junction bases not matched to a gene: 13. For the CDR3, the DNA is TGCGCCAGCAGCCCGAATTGGGGACAGGGGGCGTGGGACACCGGGGAGCTGTTTTTT. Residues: CASSPNWGQGAWDTGELFF.

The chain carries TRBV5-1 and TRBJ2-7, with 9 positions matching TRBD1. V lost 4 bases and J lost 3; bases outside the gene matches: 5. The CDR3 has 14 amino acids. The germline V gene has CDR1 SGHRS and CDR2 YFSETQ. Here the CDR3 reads CASSPDRGDYEQYF. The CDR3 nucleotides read TGCGCCAGCAGCCCGGACAGGGGAGACTACGAGCAGTACTTC.

CDR3 residues: CASSHQSPLSPGTQYF. As DNA, the CDR3 is TGCGCCAGCAGCCACCAAAGCCCTCTGAGCCCGGGGACGCAGTATTTT. V usage is TRBV4-1 and J usage is TRBJ2-3, with a tentative D call TRBD2 (5 bases). The CDR3 is made up of 16 amino acids. Germline V gene sequence: CDR1 MGHRA, CDR2 YSYEKL. V lost 3 bases and J 9 bases, leaving 22 bases between the germline ends.

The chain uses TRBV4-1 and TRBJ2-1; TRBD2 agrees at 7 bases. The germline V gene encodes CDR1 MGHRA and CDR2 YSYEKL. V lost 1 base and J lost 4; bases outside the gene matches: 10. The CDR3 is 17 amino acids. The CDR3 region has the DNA TGCGCCAGCAGCCAAGTGGTGGCTAGCGGACTATACAATGAGCAGTTCTTC. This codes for CASSQVVASGLYNEQFF.

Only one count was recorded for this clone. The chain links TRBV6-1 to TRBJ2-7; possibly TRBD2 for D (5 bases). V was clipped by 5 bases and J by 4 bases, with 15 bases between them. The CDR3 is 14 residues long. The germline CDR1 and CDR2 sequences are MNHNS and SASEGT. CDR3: CASSLTLGVYEQYF. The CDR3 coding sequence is TGTGCCAGCAGTCTGACACTAGGAGTTTACGAGCAGTACTTC.

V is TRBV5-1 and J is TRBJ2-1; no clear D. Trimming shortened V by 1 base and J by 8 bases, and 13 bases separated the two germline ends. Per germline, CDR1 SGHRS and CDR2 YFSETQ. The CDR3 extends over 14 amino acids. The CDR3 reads CASSLTRGFDEQFF. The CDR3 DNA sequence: TGCGCCAGCAGCTTGACCCGAGGTTTCGATGAGCAGTTCTTC.

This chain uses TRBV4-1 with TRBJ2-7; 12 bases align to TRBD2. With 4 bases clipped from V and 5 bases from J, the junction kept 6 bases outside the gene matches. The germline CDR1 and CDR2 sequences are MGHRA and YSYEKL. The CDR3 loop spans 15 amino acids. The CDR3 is CASSRRLAGADEQYF. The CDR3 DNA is TGCGCCAGCAGCCGCCGACTAGCGGGAGCAGACGAGCAGTACTTC.

The CDR3 DNA is TGTGCCAGCAGTTACGGAACAGGGGCACAGCCCCAGCATTTT. The encoded protein is CASSYGTGAQPQHF. The rearrangement uses TRBV6-6 and TRBJ1-5, with 7 bases aligning to TRBD1. Germline assignment: CDR1 MNHNY and CDR2 SVGAGI (reference sequence). This CDR3 region has 14 residues. The J segment lost 7 bases and the V segment lost 2 bases, leaving 5 bases of the junction unmatched.

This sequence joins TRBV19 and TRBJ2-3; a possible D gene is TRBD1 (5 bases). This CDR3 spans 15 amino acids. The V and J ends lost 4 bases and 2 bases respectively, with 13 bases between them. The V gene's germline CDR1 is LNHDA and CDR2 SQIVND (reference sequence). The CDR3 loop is CASSTSTDFTDTQYF. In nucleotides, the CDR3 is TGTGCCAGTAGTACGTCGACAGATTTCACAGATACGCAGTATTTT.

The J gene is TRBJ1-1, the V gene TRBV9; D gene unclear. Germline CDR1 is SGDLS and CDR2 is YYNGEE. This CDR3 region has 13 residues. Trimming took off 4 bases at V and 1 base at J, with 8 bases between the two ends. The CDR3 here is CASSFARNTEAFF. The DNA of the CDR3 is TGTGCCAGCAGCTTCGCGAGGAACACTGAAGCTTTCTTT. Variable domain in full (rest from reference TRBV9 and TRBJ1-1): DSGVTQTPKHLITATGQRVTLRCSPRSGDLSVYWYQQSLDQGLQFLIQYYNGEERAKGNILERFSAQQFPDLHSELNLSSLELGDSALYFCASSFARNTEAFFGQGTRLTVV.

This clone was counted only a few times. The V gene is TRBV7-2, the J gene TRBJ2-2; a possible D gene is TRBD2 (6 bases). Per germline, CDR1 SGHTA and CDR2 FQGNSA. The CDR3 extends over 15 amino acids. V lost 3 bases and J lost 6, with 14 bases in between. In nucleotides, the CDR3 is TGTGCCAGCAGCTTGTCGTCTAGCGTCCCCGGGGAGCTGTTTTTT. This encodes CASSLSSSVPGELFF.

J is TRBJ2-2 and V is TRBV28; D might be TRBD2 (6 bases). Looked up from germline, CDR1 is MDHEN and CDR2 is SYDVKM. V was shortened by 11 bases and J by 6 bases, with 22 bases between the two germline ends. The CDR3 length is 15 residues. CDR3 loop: CAGGVWGPGSGELFF. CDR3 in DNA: TGTGCCGGAGGGGTATGGGGCCCAGGGTCCGGGGAGCTGTTTTTT.

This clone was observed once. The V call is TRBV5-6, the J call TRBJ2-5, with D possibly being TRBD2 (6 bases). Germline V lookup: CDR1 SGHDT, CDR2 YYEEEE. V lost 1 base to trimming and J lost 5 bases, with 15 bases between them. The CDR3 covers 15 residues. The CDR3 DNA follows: TGTGCCAGCAGCTTGTCCCTTGGCAGCGGGGAGACCCAGTACTTC. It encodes CASSLSLGSGETQYF.

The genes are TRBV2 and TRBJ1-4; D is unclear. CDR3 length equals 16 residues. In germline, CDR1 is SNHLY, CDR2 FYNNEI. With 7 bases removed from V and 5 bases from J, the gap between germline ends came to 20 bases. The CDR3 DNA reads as TGTGCCAGCATAGCGAATAAGGGTTCCTGGAATGAAAAACTGTTTTTT. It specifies CASIANKGSWNEKLFF.

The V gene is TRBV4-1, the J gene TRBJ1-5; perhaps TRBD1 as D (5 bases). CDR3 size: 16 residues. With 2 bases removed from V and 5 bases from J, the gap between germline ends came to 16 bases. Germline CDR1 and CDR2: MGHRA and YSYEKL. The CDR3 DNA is TGCGCCAGCAGCCAAATTTTCGGCAGGGCAGATCAGCCCCAGCATTTT. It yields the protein CASSQIFGRADQPQHF.

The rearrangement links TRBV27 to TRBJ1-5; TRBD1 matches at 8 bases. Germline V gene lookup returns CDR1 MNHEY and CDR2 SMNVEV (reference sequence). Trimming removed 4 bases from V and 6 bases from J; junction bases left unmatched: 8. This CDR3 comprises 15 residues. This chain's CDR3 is CASSYQGALGQPQHF. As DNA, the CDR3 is TGTGCCAGCAGTTACCAGGGGGCGCTGGGTCAGCCCCAGCATTTT.

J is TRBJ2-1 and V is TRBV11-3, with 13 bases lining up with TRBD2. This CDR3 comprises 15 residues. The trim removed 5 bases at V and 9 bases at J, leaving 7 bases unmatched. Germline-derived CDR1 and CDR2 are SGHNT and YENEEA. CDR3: CASSPPGLAGSEQFF. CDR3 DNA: TGTGCCAGCAGCCCACCGGGACTAGCGGGAAGTGAGCAGTTCTTC.

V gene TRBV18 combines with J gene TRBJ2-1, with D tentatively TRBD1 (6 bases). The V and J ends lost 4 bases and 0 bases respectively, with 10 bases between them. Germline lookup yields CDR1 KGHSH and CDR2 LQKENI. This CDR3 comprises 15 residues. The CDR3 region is CASSLRQDSYNEQFF. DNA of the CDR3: TGTGCCAGCTCACTCCGACAGGACTCCTACAATGAGCAGTTCTTC.